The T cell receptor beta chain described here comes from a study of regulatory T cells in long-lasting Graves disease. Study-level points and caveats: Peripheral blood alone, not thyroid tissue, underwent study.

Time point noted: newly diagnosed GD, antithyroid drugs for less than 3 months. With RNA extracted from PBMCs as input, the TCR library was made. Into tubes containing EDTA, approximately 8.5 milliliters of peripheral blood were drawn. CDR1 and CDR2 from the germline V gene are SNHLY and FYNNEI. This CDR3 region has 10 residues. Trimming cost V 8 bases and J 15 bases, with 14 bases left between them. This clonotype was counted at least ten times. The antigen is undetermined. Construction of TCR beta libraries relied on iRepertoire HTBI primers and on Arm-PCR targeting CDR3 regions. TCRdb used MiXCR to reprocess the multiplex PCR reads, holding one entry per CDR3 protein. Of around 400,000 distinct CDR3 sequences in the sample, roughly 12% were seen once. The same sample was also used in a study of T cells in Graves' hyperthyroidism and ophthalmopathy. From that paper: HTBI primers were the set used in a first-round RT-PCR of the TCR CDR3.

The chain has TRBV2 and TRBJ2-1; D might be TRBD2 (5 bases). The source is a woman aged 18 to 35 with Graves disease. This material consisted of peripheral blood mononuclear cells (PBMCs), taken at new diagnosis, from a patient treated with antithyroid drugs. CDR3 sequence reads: CASSETIWFF. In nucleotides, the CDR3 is TGTGCCAGCTCGGAGACTATATGGTTCTTC.